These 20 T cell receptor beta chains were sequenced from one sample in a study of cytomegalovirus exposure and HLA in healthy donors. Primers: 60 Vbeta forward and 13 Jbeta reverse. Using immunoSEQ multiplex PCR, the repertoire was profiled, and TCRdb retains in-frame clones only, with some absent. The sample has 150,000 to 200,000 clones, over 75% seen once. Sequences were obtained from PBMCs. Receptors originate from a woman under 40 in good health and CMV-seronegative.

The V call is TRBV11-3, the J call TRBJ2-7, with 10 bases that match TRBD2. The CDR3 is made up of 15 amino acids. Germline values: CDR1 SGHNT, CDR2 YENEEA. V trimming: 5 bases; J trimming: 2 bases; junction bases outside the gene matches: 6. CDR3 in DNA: TGTGCCAGCAGCCCAGCGGGAGGGCGCCCCTACGAGCAGTACTTC. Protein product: CASSPAGGRPYEQYF.

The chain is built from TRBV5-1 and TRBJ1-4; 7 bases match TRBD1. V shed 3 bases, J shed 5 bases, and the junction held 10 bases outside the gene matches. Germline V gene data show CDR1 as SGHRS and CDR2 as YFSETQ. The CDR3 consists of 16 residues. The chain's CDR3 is CASSSYPDRSNEKLFF. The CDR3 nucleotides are TGCGCCAGCAGCTCCTATCCGGACAGGAGCAATGAAAAACTGTTTTTT.

The CDR3 DNA sequence: TGTGCCAGTAGTATTTCTTGGGGAGAAGGAAACACCATATATTTT. Its protein is CASSISWGEGNTIYF. This chain connects TRBV19 to TRBJ1-3; no clear D. V dropped 3 bases and J dropped 4 bases, with 13 bases sitting between them. The CDR3 totals 15 residues. Per germline, CDR1 LNHDA and CDR2 SQIVND (reference sequence).

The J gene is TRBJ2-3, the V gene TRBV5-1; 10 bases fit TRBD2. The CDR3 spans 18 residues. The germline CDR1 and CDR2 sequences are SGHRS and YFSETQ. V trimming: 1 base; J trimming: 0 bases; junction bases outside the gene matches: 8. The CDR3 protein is CASSLISGGARSTDTQYF. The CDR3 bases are TGCGCCAGCAGCTTGATAAGCGGGGGGGCACGTAGCACAGATACGCAGTATTTT.

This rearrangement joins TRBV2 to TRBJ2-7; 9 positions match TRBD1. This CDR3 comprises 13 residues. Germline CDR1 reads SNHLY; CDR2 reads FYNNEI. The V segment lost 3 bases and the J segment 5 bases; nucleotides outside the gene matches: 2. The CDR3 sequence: CASSEGTGNEQYF. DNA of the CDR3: TGTGCCAGCAGTGAGGGGACAGGGAACGAGCAGTACTTC.

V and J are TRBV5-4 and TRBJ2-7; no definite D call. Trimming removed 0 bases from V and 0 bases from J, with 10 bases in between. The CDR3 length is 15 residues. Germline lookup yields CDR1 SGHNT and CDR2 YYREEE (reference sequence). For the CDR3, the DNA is TGTGCCAGCAGCTTGGCGCTGTCAGGCTCCTACGAGCAGTACTTC. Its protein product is CASSLALSGSYEQYF.

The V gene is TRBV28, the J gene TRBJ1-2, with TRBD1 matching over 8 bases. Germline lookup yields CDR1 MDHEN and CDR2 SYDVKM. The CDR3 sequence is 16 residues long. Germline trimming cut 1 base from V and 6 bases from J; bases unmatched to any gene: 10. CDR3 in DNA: TGTGCCAGCAGTTTATTGGTGGCGGCAGGGGGCAATGGCTACACCTTC. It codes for CASSLLVAAGGNGYTF.

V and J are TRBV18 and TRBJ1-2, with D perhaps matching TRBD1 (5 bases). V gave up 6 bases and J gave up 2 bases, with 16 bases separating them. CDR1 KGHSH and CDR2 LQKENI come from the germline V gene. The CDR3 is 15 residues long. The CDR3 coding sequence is TGTGCCAGCTCCCCTTGGGACGGGGGAAACTATGGCTACACCTTC. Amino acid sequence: CASSPWDGGNYGYTF.

The CDR3 sequence is CAISEYSGSTDTQYF. The CDR3 DNA follows: TGTGCCATCAGTGAATACAGCGGGAGCACAGATACGCAGTATTTT. The V gene is TRBV10-3, the J gene TRBJ2-3; TRBD2 might be the D (6 bases). The V end was cut by 3 bases, the J end by 0 bases, with 10 bases between. The CDR3 spans 15 residues. Germline assignment: CDR1 ENHRY and CDR2 SYGVKD.

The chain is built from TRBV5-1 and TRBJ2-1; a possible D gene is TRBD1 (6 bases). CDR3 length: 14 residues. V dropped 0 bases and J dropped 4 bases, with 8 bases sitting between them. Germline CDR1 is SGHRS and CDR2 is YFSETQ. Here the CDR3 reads CASSLGDRYNEQFF. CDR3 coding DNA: TGCGCCAGCAGCTTGGGCGACAGGTACAATGAGCAGTTCTTC.

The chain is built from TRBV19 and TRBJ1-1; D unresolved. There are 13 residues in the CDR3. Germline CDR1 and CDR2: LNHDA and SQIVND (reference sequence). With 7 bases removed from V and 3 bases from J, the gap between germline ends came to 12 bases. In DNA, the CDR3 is TGTGCCAGTACTCCGAGGAGGGACACTGAAGCTTTCTTT. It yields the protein CASTPRRDTEAFF.

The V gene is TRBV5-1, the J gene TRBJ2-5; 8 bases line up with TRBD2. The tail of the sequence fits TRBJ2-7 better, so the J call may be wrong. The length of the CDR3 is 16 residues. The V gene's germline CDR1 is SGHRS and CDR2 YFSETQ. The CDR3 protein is CASSLGGSGRTYEQYF. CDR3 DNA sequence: TGCGCCAGCAGCTTGGGGGGAAGCGGGAGAACCTACGAGCAGTACTTC.

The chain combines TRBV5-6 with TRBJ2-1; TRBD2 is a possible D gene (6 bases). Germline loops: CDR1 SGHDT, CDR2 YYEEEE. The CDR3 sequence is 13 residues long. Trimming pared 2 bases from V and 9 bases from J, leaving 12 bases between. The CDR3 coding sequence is TGTGCCAGCAGCTTCGGACTATTGGGTGAGCAGTTCTTC. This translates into CASSFGLLGEQFF.

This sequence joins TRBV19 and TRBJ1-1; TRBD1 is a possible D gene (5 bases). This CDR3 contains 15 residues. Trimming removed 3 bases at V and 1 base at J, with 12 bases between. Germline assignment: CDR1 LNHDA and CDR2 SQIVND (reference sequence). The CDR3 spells CASSIYSTGNTEAFF. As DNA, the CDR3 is TGTGCCAGTAGTATCTACTCAACAGGGAACACTGAAGCTTTCTTT.

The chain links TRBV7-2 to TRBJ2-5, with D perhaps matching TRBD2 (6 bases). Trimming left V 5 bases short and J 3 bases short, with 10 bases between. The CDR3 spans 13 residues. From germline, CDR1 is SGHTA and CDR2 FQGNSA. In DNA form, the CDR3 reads TGTGCCAGCAGCCGAGGAGGGGAAGAGACCCAGTACTTC. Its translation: CASSRGGEETQYF. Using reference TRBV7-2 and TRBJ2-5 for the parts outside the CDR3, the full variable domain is GAGVSQSPSNKVTEKGKDVELRCDPISGHTALYWYRQSLGQGLEFLIYFQGNSAPDKSGLPSDRFSAERTGGSVSTLTIQRTQQEDSAVYLCASSRGGEETQYFGPGTRLLVL.

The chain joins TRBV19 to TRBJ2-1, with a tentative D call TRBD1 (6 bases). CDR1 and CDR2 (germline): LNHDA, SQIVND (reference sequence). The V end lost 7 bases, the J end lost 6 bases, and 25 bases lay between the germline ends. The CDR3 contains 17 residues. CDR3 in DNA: TGTGCCAGTACCATTTTAGGGGGTACTAGTTGGGGCAATGAGCAGTTCTTC. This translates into CASTILGGTSWGNEQFF.

The CDR3 sequence is CASSLGSREGGETQYF. The CDR3, as DNA: TGTGCCAGCAGCTTGGGTTCGCGGGAGGGGGGAGAGACCCAGTACTTC. V and J are TRBV5-4 and TRBJ2-5; 9 bases agree with TRBD2. Germline V gives CDR1 SGHNT, CDR2 YYREEE (reference sequence). After removal of 0 bases from V and 4 bases from J, the junction contained 7 bases not matched to a gene. CDR3 length equals 16 residues. Complete variable domain (other parts from reference TRBV5-4 and TRBJ2-5): ETGVTQSPTHLIKTRGQQVTLRCSSQSGHNTVSWYQQALGQGPQFIFQYYREEENGRGNFPPRFSGLQFPNYSSELNVNALELDDSALYLCASSLGSREGGETQYFGPGTRLLVL.

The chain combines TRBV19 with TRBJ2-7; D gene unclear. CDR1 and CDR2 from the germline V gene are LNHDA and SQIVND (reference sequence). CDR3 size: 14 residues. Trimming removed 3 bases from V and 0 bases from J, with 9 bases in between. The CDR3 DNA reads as TGTGCCAGTAGTATGAGCTACTCCTCCTACGAGCAGTACTTC. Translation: CASSMSYSSYEQYF. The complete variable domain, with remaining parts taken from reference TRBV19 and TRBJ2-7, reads DGGITQSPKYLFRKEGQNVTLSCEQNLNHDAMYWYRQDPGQGLRLIYYSQIVNDFQKGDIAEGYSVSREKKESFPLTVTSAQKNPTAFYLCASSMSYSSYEQYFGPGTRLTVT.

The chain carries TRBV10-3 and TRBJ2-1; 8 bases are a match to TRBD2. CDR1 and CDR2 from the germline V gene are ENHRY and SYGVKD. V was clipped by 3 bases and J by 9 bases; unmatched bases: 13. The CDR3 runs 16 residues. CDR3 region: CAISDGAVAGMGEQFF. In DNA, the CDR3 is TGTGCCATCAGTGATGGGGCGGTAGCGGGAATGGGTGAGCAGTTCTTC.

The CDR3 sequence is CSVSRGRGGSTDTQYF. The CDR3 DNA reads as TGCAGCGTTTCCCGGGGGCGGGGGGGTTCCACAGATACGCAGTATTTT. The chain joins TRBV29-1 to TRBJ2-3; 9 bases agree with TRBD2. This CDR3 contains 16 residues. Per germline, CDR1 SQVTM and CDR2 ANQGSEA. The V segment lost 5 bases and the J segment 2 bases; nucleotides outside the gene matches: 11.